Below are 20 T cell receptor beta chains sequenced from a single sample in a study of blood T cells in healthy people across ages. With a J-beta primer mix and a sample-barcoded 5' primer, a second PCR ran about 7 to 11 cycles. A single record per CDR3 protein comes from TCRdb applying MiXCR to the 5' RACE reads. The table shows around 800,000 distinct CDR3 sequences, with 62% occurring only once. Source material: blood. Receptors originate from a man younger than 45 in good health.

V usage is TRBV7-2 and J usage is TRBJ2-3, with a tentative D call TRBD2 (7 bases). CDR1 and CDR2 (germline): SGHTA, FQGNSA. V lost 1 base and J lost 4, with 12 bases in between. The CDR3 is made up of 15 amino acids. The CDR3 DNA reads as TGTGCCAGCAGCTTAGGGGCGGGGGCTCCAGATACGCAGTATTTT. Encoded protein: CASSLGAGAPDTQYF.

The rearrangement links TRBV25-1 to TRBJ2-1; 7 nucleotides line up with TRBD2. The V gene's germline CDR1 is MGHDK and CDR2 SYGVNS. This CDR3 spans 15 amino acids. With 5 bases clipped from V and 2 bases from J, the junction kept 6 bases outside the gene matches. CDR3 nucleotide sequence: TGTGCCAGCAGTCTATCAGCGGGGCCCTACAATGAGCAGTTCTTC. Translated, it gives CASSLSAGPYNEQFF. Combining the CDR3 with reference TRBV25-1 and TRBJ2-1 gives the whole variable domain EADIYQTPRYLVIGTGKKITLECSQTMGHDKMYWYQQDPGMELHLIHYSYGVNSTEKGDLSSESTVSRIRTEHFPLTLESARPSHTSQYLCASSLSAGPYNEQFFGPGTRLTVL.

The chain combines TRBV12-3 or TRBV12-4 with TRBJ2-2; TRBD2 is a possible D gene (6 bases). This CDR3 is 12 amino acids long. V was trimmed by 7 bases and J by 6 bases, leaving 9 bases between them. The CDR3 DNA sequence: TGTGCCAGCAACCGGAGGGCCGGGGAGCTGTTTTTT. Its translation: CASNRRAGELFF.

The chain recombines TRBV9 with TRBJ2-1, with TRBD2 matching over 10 bases. The ends lost 3 bases at V and 7 bases at J; junction bases unmatched: 10. Germline CDR1 SGDLS, CDR2 YYNGEE. There are 16 residues in the CDR3. CDR3 protein: CASSAQAGGLGNEQFF. CDR3 bases: TGTGCCAGCAGCGCGCAAGCGGGGGGGCTTGGAAATGAGCAGTTCTTC.

V gene TRBV18 combines with J gene TRBJ2-1, with D perhaps being TRBD1 or TRBD2 (6 bases each). The CDR3 runs to 13 residues. V was cut by 3 bases and J by 8 bases, with 11 bases left in between. Germline assignment: CDR1 KGHSH and CDR2 LQKENI. CDR3 loop: CASSPSGDYEQFF. Here the CDR3 DNA reads TGTGCCAGCTCACCGTCAGGGGACTATGAGCAGTTCTTC.

This chain uses TRBV7-3 with TRBJ2-3, with 7 bases matching TRBD1. Germline V gives CDR1 SGHTA, CDR2 FQGTGA. V was clipped by 1 base and J by 6 bases; unmatched bases: 4. This CDR3 contains 14 residues. The CDR3 DNA follows: TGTGCCAGCAGCTTAAGAGGGGGCGCGGATACGCAGTATTTT. Translated, it gives CASSLRGGADTQYF. Based on the CDR3 plus reference TRBV7-3 and TRBJ2-3, the full variable domain is GAGVSQTPSNKVTEKGKYVELRCDPISGHTALYWYRQSLGQGPEFLIYFQGTGAADDSGLPNDRFFAVRPEGSVSTLKIQRTERGDSAVYLCASSLRGGADTQYFGPGTRLTVL.

The chain links TRBV4-3 to TRBJ2-1, with D tentatively TRBD1 (6 bases). The DNA end lines up better with TRBJ2-7; the J call may be wrong. Germline assignment: CDR1 LGHNA and CDR2 YSLEER. This CDR3 has 14 residues. Here the CDR3 reads CASSHRDTGYEQYF. DNA for the CDR3: TGCGCCAGCAGCCATCGGGACACCGGCTACGAGCAGTACTTC.

The chain links TRBV4-3 to TRBJ2-7; a weak D match, TRBD1 (6 bases). CDR1 and CDR2 from the germline V gene are LGHNA and YSLEER. The V and J ends lost 1 base and 4 bases respectively, with 14 bases between them. The CDR3 covers 15 residues. This chain's CDR3 is CASSQGGQALYEQYF. In DNA form, the CDR3 reads TGCGCCAGCAGCCAAGGGGGGCAGGCTTTGTACGAGCAGTACTTC.

The rearrangement uses TRBV20-1 and TRBJ2-1; TRBD1 matches 10 bases. The CDR3 sequence is 13 residues long. Losses at the gene ends were 6 bases for V and 8 bases for J; bases not matched to a gene: 7. Germline assignment: CDR1 DFQATT and CDR2 SNEGSKA (reference sequence). In DNA, the CDR3 is TGCAGTGCCAGGTTGGGACAGGGGTATGAGCAGTTCTTC. Translation gives CSARLGQGYEQFF.

This clonotype occurred once. This chain uses TRBV28 with TRBJ1-2; D call uncertain. The germline CDR1 and CDR2 sequences are MDHEN and SYDVKM. The CDR3 consists of 11 residues. The V gene lost 11 bases and the J gene lost 1 base, with 8 bases spanning the gap. CDR3 DNA sequence: TGTGCCGGCCTCAGTAACTATGGCTACACCTTC. This sequence encodes CAGLSNYGYTF.

The chain carries TRBV27 and TRBJ2-3; 8 bases agree with TRBD1. Trimming cost V 3 bases and J 2 bases; bases outside gene matches: 4. This CDR3 contains 15 residues. Germline assignment: CDR1 MNHEY and CDR2 SMNVEV (reference sequence). The CDR3 DNA is TGTGCCAGCAGTTTTTGGACAGGGATCACAGATACGCAGTATTTT. Protein sequence: CASSFWTGITDTQYF.

The chain has TRBV5-6 and TRBJ2-3; TRBD2 matches at 8 bases. The junction had 7 bases not matched to a gene; V was cut back by 1 base and J by 3 bases. This CDR3 is 16 amino acids long. The germline gives CDR1 SGHDT, CDR2 YYEEEE. CDR3 amino acids: CASSLLGGGSTDTQYF. The CDR3 coding sequence is TGTGCCAGCAGCTTGTTGGGCGGGGGGAGTACAGATACGCAGTATTTT.

This chain joins TRBV2 and TRBJ2-3, with TRBD2 identical over 11 bases. V was clipped by 1 base and J by 7 bases; unmatched bases: 7. Germline CDR1 is SNHLY and CDR2 is FYNNEI. This CDR3 spans 16 amino acids. The CDR3 protein is CASSEGLAGGTYTQYF. The CDR3 DNA sequence: TGTGCCAGCAGTGAAGGCCTAGCGGGGGGTACTTATACGCAGTATTTT.

This clonotype has more than one count but fewer than ten. V gene TRBV10-3 combines with J gene TRBJ2-3; 8 positions agree with TRBD2. Germline assignment: CDR1 ENHRY and CDR2 SYGVKD. The trim removed 11 bases at V and 4 bases at J, leaving 8 bases unmatched. This CDR3 has 13 amino acids. The CDR3 bases are TGTGCCCTGGCGGGGGGCGCGGCAGATACGCAGTATTTT. Translation: CALAGGAADTQYF.

The chain uses TRBV29-1 and TRBJ2-7; D possibly matches TRBD1 or TRBD2 (6 bases each). V was pared by 3 bases and J by 0 bases, with 12 bases between. Germline CDR1 SQVTM, CDR2 ANQGSEA. CDR3 size: 14 residues. The CDR3 DNA reads TGCAGCGTTGACGGGGGCCCGAGCTCCTACGAGCAGTACTTC. This translates into CSVDGGPSSYEQYF.

The CDR3 is CASSDTGTGLSWTGELFF. The CDR3 nucleotides are TGTGCCAGCAGTGATACGGGCACAGGGCTGTCGTGGACCGGGGAGCTGTTTTTT. The gene calls are TRBV2 and TRBJ2-2; D is possibly TRBD1 (6 bases). CDR3 size: 18 residues. CDR1 is SNHLY, CDR2 FYNNEI, per germline. The germline V and J ends were trimmed by 3 bases and 5 bases, with 22 bases remaining between them.

In nucleotides, the CDR3 is TGTGCCAGCAGCCAAGATCCGGGCGCAGATACGCAGTATTTT. Translated: CASSQDPGADTQYF. The chain uses TRBV4-2 and TRBJ2-3; the D is unclear. V lost 0 bases and J lost 4, with 8 bases in between. The CDR3 consists of 14 residues. In germline, CDR1 is LGHNA, CDR2 YNFKEQ.

V is TRBV9 and J is TRBJ2-5; D call uncertain. This CDR3 is built from 13 residues. The V gene lost 3 bases and the J gene lost 1 base, with 7 bases spanning the gap. Germline CDR1 reads SGDLS; CDR2 reads YYNGEE. In DNA form, the CDR3 reads TGTGCCAGCAGCGGGAGTGGCCAAGAGACCCAGTACTTC. Translation: CASSGSGQETQYF.

The rearrangement links TRBV6-5 to TRBJ2-1; D gene uncertain. This CDR3 contains 17 residues. From germline, CDR1 is MNHEY and CDR2 SVGAGI. V was cut by 0 bases and J by 3 bases, with 15 bases left in between. The CDR3 reads CASSYSSPEGYYNEQFF. CDR3 DNA: TGTGCCAGCAGTTACTCGAGCCCTGAAGGGTACTACAATGAGCAGTTCTTC.

This chain uses TRBV3-1 with TRBJ2-7, with D perhaps matching TRBD1 (5 bases). The germline gives CDR1 LGHDT, CDR2 YNNKEL (reference sequence). Trimming took 2 bases from V and 7 from J, leaving 12 bases between them. The CDR3 consists of 13 residues. The CDR3, as DNA: TGTGCCAGCAGCCAATCCAGGGCTGGTGAGCAGTACTTC. As protein: CASSQSRAGEQYF.